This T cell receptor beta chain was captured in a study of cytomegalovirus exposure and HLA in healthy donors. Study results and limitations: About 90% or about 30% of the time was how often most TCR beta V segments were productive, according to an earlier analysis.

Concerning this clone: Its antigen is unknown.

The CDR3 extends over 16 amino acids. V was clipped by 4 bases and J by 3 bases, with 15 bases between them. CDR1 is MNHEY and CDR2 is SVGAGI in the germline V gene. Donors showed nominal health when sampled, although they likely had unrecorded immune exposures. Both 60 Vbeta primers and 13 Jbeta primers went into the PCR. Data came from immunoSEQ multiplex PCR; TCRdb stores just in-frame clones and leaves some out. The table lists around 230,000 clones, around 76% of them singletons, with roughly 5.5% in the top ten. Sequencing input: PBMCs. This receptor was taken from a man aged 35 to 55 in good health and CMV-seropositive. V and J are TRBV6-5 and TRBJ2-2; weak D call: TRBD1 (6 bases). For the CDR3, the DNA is TGTGCCAGCAGTTCCGACAGGTCTGGGGACACCGGGGAGCTGTTTTTT. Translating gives CASSSDRSGDTGELFF.